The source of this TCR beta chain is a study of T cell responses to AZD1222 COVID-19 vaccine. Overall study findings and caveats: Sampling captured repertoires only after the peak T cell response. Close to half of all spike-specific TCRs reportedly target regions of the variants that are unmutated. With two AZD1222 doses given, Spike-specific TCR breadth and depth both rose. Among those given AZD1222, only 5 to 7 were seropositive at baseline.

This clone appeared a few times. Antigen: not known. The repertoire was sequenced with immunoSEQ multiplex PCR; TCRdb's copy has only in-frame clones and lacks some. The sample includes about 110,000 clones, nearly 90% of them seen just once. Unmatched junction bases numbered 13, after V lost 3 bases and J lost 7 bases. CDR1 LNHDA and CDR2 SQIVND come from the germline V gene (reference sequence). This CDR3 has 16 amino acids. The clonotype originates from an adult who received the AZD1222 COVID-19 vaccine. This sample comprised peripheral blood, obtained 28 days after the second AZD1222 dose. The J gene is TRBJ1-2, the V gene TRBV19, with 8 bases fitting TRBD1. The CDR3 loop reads CASSMEGTGLVSGYTF. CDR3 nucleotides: TGTGCCAGTAGTATGGAGGGGACAGGTCTCGTGTCTGGCTACACCTTC.